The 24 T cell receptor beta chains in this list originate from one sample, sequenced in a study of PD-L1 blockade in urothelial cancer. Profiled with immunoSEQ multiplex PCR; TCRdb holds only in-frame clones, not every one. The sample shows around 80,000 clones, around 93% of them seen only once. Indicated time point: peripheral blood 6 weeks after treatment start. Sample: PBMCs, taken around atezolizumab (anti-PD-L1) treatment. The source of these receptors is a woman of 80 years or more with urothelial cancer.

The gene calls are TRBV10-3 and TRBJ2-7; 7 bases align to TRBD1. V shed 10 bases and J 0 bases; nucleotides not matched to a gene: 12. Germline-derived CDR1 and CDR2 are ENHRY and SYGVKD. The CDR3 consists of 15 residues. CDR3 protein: CATQQNRDSSYEQYF. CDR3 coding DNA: TGTGCCACCCAGCAGAACAGGGACAGCTCCTACGAGCAGTACTTC.

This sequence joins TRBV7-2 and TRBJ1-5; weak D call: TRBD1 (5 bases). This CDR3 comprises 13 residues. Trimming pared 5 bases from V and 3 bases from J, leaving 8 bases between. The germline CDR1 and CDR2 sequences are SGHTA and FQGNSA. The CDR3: CASSPGFNQPQHF. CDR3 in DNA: TGTGCCAGCAGCCCAGGGTTCAATCAGCCCCAGCATTTT.

The CDR3 DNA sequence: TGCGCCAGCAAGGAACAGGGGCAGGACCAAGAGACCCAGTACTTC. Translating it yields CASKEQGQDQETQYF. The chain links TRBV5-1 to TRBJ2-5, with 7 nucleotides matching TRBD1. The CDR3 totals 15 residues. The V segment lost 6 bases and the J segment 0 bases; nucleotides outside the gene matches: 8. Germline V gene sequence: CDR1 SGHRS, CDR2 YFSETQ.

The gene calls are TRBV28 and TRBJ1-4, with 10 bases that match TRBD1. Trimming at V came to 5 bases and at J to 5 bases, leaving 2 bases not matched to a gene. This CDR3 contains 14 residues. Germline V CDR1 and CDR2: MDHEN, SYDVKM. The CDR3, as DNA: TGTGCCAGCAGTGGGGGACAGGGGAATGAAAAACTGTTTTTT. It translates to CASSGGQGNEKLFF. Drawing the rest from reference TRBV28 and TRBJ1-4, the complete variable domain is DVKVTQSSRYLVKRTGEKVFLECVQDMDHENMFWYRQDPGLGLRLIYFSYDVKMKEKGDIPEGYSVSREKKERFSLILESASTNQTSMYLCASSGGQGNEKLFFGSGTQLSVL.

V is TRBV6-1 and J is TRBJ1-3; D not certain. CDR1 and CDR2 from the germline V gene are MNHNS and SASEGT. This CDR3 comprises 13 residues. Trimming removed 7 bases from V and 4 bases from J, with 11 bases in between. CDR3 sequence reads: CASTILEGNTIYF. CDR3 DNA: TGTGCCAGCACTATACTTGAGGGAAACACCATATATTTT.

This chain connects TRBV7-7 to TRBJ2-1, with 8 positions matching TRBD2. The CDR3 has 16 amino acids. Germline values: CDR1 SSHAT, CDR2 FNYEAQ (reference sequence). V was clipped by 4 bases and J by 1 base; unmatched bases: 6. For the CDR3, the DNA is TGTGCCAGCAGCTCCGGCGGGGGGCTATCCTACAATGAGCAGTTCTTC. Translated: CASSSGGGLSYNEQFF. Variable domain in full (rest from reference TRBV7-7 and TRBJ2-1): GAGVSQSPRYKVTKRGQDVTLRCDPISSHATLYWYQQALGQGPEFLTYFNYEAQPDKSGLPSDRFSAERPEGSISTLTIQRTEQRDSAMYRCASSSGGGLSYNEQFFGPGTRLTVL.

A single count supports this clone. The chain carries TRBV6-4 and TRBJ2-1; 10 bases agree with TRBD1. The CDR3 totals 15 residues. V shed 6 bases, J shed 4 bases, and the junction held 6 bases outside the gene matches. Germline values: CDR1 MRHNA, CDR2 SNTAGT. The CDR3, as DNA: TGTGCCAGCAGCCCGACAGGGGGCGATTACAATGAGCAGTTCTTC. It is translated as CASSPTGGDYNEQFF.

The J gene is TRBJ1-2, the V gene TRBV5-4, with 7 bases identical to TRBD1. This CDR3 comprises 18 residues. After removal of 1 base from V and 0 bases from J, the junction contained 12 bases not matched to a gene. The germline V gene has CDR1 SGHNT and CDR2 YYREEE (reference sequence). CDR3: CASSLPDRVRTANYGYTF. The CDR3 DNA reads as TGTGCCAGCAGCTTGCCTGACAGGGTGCGTACTGCTAACTATGGCTACACCTTC.

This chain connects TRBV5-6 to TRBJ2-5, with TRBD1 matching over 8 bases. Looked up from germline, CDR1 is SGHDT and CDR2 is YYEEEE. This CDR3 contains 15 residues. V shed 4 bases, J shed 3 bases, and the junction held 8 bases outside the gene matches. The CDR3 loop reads CASSRPGQGEETQYF. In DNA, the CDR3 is TGTGCCAGCAGCAGGCCCGGACAGGGTGAAGAGACCCAGTACTTC.

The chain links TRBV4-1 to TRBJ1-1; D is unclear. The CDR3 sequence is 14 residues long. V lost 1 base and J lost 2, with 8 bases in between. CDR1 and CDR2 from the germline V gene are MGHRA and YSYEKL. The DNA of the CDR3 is TGCGCCAGCAGCCAAGGTTACAGTAACACTGAAGCTTTCTTT. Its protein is CASSQGYSNTEAFF.

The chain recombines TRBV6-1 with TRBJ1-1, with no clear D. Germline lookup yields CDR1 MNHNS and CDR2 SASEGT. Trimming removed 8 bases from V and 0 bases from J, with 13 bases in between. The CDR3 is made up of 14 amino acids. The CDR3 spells CASPPLGLNTEAFF. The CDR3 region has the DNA TGTGCCAGCCCACCCCTCGGGTTGAACACTGAAGCTTTCTTT.

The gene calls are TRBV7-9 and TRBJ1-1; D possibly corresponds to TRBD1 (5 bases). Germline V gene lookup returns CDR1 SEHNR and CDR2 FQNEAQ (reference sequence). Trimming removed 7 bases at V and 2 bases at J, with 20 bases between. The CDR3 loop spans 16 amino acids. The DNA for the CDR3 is TGTGCCAGCACCCAGGAGGGCAGGGCGCTTAACACTGAAGCTTTCTTT. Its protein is CASTQEGRALNTEAFF.

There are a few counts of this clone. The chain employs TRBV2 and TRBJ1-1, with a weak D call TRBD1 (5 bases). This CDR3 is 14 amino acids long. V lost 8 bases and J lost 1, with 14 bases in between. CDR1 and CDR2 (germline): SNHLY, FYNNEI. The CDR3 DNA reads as TGTGCCAGCGGGCGGAGACAGCAGAACACTGAAGCTTTCTTT. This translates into CASGRRQQNTEAFF.

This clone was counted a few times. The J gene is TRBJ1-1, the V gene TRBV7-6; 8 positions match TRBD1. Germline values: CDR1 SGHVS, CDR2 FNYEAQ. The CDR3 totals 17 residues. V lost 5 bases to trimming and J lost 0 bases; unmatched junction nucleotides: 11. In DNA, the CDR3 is TGTGCCAGCAGCCTTCGACAGGGGATTGATATGAACACTGAAGCTTTCTTT. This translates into CASSLRQGIDMNTEAFF.

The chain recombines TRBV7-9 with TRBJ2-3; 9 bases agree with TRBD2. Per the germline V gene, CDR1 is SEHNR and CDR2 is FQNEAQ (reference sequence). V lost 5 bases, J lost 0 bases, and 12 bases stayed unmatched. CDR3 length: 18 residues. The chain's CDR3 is CASSKGRSGSTSTDTQYF. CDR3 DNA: TGTGCCAGCAGCAAAGGGCGTAGCGGGAGTACTAGCACAGATACGCAGTATTTT.

The CDR3 loop is CASSPTQGGGNQPQHF. CDR3 sequence (DNA): TGTGCCAGCTCACCAACACAGGGGGGCGGCAATCAGCCCCAGCATTTT. This chain links TRBV18 with TRBJ1-5, with 8 nucleotides matching TRBD1. J gave up 2 bases and V 2 bases, and 5 bases lay outside the gene matches. Germline V lookup: CDR1 KGHSH, CDR2 LQKENI. CDR3 length: 16 residues.

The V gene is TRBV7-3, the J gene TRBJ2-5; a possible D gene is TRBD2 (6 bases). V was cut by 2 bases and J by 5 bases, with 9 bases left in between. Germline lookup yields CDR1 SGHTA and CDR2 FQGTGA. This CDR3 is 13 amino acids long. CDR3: CASSLGGRETQYF. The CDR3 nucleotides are TGTGCCAGCAGCTTAGGTGGGAGGGAGACCCAGTACTTC.

Here the CDR3 reads CASSSGGAGVVKGTQYF. The CDR3 bases are TGCGCCAGCTCGTCGGGTGGAGCGGGAGTTGTAAAGGGTACGCAGTATTTT. The rearrangement joins TRBV5-1 to TRBJ2-3, with 8 bases fitting TRBD2. CDR3 size: 17 residues. Germline V lookup: CDR1 SGHRS, CDR2 YFSETQ. The V and J ends lost 7 bases and 8 bases, in that order; junction bases with no gene match: 21.

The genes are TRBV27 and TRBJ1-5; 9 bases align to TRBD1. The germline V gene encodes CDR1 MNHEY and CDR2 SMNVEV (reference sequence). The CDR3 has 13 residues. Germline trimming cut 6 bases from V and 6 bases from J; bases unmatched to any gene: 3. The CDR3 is CASRDRGGQPQHF. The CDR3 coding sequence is TGTGCCAGCAGGGACAGGGGAGGTCAGCCCCAGCATTTT.

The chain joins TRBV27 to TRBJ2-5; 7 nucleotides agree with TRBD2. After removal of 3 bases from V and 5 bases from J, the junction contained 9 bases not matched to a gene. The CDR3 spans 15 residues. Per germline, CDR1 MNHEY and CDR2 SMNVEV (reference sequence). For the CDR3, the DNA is TGTGCCAGCAGTTTTGGGGGGGGAAGATCGGAGACCCAGTACTTC. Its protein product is CASSFGGGRSETQYF.

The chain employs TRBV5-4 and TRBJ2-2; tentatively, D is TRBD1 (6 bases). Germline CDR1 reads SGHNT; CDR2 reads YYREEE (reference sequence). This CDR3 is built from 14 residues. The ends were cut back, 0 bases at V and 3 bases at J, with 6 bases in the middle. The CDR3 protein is CASSLAGDTGELFF. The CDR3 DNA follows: TGTGCCAGCAGCTTGGCAGGGGACACCGGGGAGCTGTTTTTT.

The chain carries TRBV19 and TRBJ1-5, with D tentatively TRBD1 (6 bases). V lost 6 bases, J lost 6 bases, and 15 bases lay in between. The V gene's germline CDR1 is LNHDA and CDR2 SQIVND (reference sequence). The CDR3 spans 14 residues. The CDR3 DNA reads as TGTGCCAGTAGCCAGGGGTCAAGGGGTCAGCCCCAGCATTTT. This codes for CASSQGSRGQPQHF.

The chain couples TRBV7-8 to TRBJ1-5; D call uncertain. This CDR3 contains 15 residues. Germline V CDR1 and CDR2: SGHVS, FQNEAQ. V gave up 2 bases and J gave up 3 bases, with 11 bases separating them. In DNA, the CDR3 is TGTGCCAGCAGCTTAAATGAGGGAAACAATCAGCCCCAGCATTTT. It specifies CASSLNEGNNQPQHF.

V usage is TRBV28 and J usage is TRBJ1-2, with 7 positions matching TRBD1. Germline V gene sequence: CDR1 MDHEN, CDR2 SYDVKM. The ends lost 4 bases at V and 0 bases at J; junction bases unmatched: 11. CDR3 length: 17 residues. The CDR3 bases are TGTGCCAGCAGTTCGCAGGGGGAGGTCCGTACTAACTATGGCTACACCTTC. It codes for CASSSQGEVRTNYGYTF.